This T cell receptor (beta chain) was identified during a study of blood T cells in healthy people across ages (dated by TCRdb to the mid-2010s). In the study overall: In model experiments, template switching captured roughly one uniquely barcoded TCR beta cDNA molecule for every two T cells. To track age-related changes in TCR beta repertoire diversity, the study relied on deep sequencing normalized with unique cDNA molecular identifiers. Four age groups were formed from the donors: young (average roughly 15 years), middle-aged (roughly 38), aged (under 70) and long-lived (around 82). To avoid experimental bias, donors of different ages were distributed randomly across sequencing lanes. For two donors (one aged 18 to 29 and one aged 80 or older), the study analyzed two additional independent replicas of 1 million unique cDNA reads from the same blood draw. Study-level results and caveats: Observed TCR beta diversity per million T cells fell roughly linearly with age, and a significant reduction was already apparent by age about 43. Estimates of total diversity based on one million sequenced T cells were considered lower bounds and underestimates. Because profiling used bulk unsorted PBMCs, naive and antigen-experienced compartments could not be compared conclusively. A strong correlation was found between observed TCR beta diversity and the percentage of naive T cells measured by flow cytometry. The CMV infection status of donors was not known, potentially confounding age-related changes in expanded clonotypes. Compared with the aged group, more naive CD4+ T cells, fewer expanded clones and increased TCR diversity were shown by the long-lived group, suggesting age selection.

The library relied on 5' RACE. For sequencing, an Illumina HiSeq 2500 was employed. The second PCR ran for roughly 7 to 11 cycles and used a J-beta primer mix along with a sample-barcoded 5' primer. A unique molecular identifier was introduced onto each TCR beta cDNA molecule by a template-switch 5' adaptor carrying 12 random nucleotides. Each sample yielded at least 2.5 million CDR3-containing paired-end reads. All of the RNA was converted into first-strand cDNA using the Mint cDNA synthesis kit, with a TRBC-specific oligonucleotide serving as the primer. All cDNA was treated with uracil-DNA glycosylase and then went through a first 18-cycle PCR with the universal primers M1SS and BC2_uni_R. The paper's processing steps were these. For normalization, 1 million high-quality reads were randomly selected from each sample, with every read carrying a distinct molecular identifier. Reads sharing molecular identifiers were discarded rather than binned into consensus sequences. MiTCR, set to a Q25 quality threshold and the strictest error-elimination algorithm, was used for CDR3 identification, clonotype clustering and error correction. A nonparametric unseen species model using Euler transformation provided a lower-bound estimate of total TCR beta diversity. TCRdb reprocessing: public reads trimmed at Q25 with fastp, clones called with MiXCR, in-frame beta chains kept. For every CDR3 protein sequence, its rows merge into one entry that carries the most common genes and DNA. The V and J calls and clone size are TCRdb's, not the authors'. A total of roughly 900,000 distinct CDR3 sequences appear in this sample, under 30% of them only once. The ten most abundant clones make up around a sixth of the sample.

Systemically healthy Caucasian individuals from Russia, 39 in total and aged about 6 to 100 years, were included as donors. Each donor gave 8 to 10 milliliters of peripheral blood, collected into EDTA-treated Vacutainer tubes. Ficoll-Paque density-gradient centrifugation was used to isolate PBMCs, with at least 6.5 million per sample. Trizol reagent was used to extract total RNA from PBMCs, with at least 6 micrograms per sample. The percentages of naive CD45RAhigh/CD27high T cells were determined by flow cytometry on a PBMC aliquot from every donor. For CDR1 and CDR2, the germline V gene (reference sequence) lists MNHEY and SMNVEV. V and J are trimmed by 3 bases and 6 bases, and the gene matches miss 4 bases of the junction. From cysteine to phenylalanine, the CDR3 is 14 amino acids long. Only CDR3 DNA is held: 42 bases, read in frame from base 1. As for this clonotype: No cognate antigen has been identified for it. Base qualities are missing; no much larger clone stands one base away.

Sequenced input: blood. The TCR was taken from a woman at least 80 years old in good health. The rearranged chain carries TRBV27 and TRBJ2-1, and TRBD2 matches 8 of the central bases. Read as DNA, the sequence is TGTGCCAGCAGTTTGCGGGAGGTCTCCAATGAGCAGTTCTTC. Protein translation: CASSLREVSNEQFF.